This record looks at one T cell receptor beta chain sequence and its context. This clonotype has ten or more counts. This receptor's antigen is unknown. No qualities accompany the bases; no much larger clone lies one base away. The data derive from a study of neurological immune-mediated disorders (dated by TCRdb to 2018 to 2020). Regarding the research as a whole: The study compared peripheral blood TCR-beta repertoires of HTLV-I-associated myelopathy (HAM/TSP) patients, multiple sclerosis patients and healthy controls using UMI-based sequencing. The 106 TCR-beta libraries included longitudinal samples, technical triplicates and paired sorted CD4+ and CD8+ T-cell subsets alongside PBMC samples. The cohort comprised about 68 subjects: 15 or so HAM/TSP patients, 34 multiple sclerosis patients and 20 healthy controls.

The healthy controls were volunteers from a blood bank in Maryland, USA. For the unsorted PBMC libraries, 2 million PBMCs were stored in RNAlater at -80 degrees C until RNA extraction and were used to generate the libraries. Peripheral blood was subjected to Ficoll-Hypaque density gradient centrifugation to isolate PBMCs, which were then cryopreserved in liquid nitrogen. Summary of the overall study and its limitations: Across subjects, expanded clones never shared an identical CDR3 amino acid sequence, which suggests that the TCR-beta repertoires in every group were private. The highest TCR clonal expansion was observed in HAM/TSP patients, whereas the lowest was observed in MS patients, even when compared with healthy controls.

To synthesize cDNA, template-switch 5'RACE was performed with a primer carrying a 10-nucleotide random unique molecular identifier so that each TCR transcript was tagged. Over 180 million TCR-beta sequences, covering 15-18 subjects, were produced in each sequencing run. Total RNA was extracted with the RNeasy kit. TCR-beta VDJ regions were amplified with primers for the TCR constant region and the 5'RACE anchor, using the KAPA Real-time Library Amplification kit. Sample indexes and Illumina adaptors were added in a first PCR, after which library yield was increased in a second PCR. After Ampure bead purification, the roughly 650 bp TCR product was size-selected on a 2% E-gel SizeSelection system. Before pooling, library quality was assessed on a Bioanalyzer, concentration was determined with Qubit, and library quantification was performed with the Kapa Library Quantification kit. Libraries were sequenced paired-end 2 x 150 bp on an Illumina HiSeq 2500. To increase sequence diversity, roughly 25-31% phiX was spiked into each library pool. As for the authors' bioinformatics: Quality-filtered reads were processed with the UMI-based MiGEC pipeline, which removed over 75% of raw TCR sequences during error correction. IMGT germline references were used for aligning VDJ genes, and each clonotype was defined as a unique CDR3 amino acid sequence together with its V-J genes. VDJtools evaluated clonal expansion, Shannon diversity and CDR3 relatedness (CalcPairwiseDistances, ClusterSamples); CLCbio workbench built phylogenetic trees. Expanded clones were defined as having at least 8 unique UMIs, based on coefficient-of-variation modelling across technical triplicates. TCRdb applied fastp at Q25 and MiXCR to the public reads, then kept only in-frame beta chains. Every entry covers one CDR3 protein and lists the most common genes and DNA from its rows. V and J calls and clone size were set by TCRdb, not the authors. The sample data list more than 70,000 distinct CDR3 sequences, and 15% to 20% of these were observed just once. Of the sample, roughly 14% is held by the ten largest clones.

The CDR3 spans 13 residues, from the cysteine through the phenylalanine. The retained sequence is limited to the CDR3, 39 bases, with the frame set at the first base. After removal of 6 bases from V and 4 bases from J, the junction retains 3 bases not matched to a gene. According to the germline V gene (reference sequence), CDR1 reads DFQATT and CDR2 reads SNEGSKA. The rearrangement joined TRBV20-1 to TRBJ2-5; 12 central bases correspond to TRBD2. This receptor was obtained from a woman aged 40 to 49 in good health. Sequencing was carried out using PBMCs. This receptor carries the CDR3 CSAQTSGGETQYF. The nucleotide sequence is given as TGCAGTGCGCAGACTAGCGGGGGAGAGACCCAGTACTTC.